This entry is about one T cell receptor beta chain. These data originate in a study of blood T cell repertoires in COVID-19. Assay: immunoSEQ multiplex PCR; the TCRdb copy retains only in-frame clones and omits some. Of 300,000 to 400,000 clones in the sample, more than 75% are singletons; the top ten hold approximately 1%. There are 12 residues in the CDR3. Germline-derived CDR1 and CDR2 are MNHEY and SVGAGI. V shed 6 bases and J shed 4 bases, with 7 bases lying between them. Specimen: PBMCs or T cells enriched from blood (not recorded which). The source is a woman in her 30s with acute COVID-19. The chain employs TRBV6-5 and TRBJ1-3; no clear D gene. This chain's CDR3 is CASRTRGNTIYF. CDR3 sequence (DNA): TGTGCCAGCAGAACAAGAGGAAACACCATATATTTT.